This T cell receptor (beta chain) derives from a study of T-cell reconstitution after alpha-beta-depleted transplantation in children. A library of TCRbeta sequences, prepared with unique molecular identifiers, was generated. One entry per CDR3 protein results from TCRdb running MiXCR on the PCR reads. The table shows about 870,000 distinct CDR3 sequences, with roughly 15% occurring only once. Overall study findings and caveats: Newly produced T cells mostly provided counts and TCRbeta diversity after one year, as hyperexpanded clones declined.

As concerns this clonotype: Its cognate antigen is unknown.

V dropped 4 bases and J dropped 3; count of bases not matched to a gene: 12. The CDR3 extends over 19 amino acids. Germline CDR1 and CDR2: MGHRA and YSYEKL. Sequenced material: PBMCs, mostly from graft donor cells, taken 360 days after TCRalphabeta/CD19-depleted stem cell transplant. This clonotype was sampled from a male patient aged 10-17 years who had a stem cell transplant for acute lymphoblastic leukemia, so the T cells may come from the graft donor. The chain links TRBV4-1 to TRBJ2-2, with 12 bases matching TRBD2. The CDR3 loop reads CASSLKRTSGMRDTGELFF. The CDR3 DNA reads TGCGCCAGCAGCCTTAAAAGGACTAGCGGGATGAGAGACACCGGGGAGCTGTTTTTT.